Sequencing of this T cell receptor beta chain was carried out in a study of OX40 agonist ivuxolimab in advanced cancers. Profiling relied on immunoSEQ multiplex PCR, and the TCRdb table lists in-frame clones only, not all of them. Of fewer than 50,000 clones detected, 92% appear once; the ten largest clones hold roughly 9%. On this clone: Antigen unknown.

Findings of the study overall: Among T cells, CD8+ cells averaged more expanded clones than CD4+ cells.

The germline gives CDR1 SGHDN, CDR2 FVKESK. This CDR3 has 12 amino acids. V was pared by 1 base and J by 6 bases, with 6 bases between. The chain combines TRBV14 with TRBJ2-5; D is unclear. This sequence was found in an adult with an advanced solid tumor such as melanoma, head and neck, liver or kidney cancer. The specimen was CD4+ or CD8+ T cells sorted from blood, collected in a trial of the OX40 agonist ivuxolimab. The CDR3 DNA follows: TGTGCCAGCAGCCAAGTCTCCCAGACCCAGTACTTC. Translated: CASSQVSQTQYF.